These T cell receptor beta chains were read from a single sample in a study of blood T cell repertoires in COVID-19. Here immunoSEQ multiplex PCR was the method, and the copy in TCRdb shows in-frame clones only, minus some. The data show hundreds of thousands of clones, about 68% seen once. The sample taken for sequencing was peripheral blood. The receptors shown here come from a woman older than 75 with acute or convalescent COVID-19. Both conserved end residues are part of each CDR3. A D gene is named only where the DNA matches it firmly. Some rows mark clone size as missing; the rest say once, few, many or name a class of expanded clone.

d_call | j_call | v_call | clone_size | cdr3_aa | cdr3_nt
NA | TRBJ2-3 | TRBV20-1 | NA | CSAQGTDTQYF | TGCAGTGCTCAGGGCACAGATACGCAGTATTTT
TRBD1 | TRBJ1-4 | TRBV6-1 | NA | CASSEQTGGREKLFF | TGTGCCAGCAGTGAGCAGACAGGGGGCCGTGAAAAACTGTTTTTT
TRBD2 | TRBJ2-3 | TRBV4-1 | NA | CASSQETSGGALGTDTQYF | TGCGCCAGCAGCCAAGAAACAAGCGGGGGGGCCTTGGGCACAGATACGCAGTATTTT
TRBD1 | TRBJ2-7 | TRBV30 | NA | CAWSADRGLEQYF | TGTGCCTGGAGCGCAGACAGGGGGCTCGAGCAGTACTTC
TRBD2 | TRBJ2-3 | TRBV5-1 | NA | CASSAAVLAGPTDTQYF | TGCGCCAGCAGCGCGGCCGTACTAGCGGGGCCCACAGATACGCAGTATTTT
TRBD1 | TRBJ1-6 | TRBV13 | NA | CASSYTLRDSYNSPLHF | TGTGCCAGCAGCTACACACTCCGGGACAGTTATAATTCACCCCTCCACTTT
NA | TRBJ1-1 | TRBV23-1 | NA | CASSRPGTGNTEAFF | TGCGCCAGCAGTCGCCCGGGTACCGGGAACACTGAAGCTTTCTTT
TRBD2 | TRBJ2-6 | TRBV3-1/TRBV3-2 | NA | CASSQGRPGGASGANVLTF | TGTGCCAGCAGCCAAGGACGGCCCGGGGGGGCCTCTGGGGCCAACGTCCTGACTTTC
TRBD1 | TRBJ1-3 | TRBV5-6 | NA | CASSWTGGAGNTIYF | TGTGCCAGCAGCTGGACAGGGGGCGCAGGAAACACCATATATTTT
NA | TRBJ1-5 | TRBV6-6 | few | CASSVGGPQHF | TGTGCCAGCAGCGTTGGAGGTCCCCAGCATTTT
TRBD2 | TRBJ2-1 | TRBV5-4 | NA | CASSLSLAGRNEQFF | TGTGCCAGCAGCTTGTCGCTAGCGGGAAGGAATGAGCAGTTCTTC
TRBD2 | TRBJ2-7 | TRBV7-3 | NA | CASSLNGGYEQYF | TGTGCCAGCAGCTTAAACGGGGGGTACGAGCAGTACTTC